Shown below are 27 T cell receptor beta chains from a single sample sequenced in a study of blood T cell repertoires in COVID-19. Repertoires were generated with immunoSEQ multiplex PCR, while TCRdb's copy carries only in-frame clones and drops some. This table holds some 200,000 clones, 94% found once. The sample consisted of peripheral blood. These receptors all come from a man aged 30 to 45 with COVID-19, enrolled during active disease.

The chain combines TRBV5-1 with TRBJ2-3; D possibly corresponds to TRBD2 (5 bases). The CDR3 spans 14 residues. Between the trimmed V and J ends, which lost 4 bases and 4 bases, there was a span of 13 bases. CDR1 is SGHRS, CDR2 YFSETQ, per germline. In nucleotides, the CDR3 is TGCGCCAGCAGCGACCCGAAGGGAGCAGATACGCAGTATTTT. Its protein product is CASSDPKGADTQYF.

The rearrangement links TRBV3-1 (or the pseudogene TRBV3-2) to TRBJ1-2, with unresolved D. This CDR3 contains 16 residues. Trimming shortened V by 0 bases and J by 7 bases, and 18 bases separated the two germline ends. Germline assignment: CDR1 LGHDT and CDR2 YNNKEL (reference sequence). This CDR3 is CASSQDEADRGGGYTF. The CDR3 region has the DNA TGTGCCAGCAGCCAAGATGAAGCAGATCGAGGTGGTGGCTACACCTTC.

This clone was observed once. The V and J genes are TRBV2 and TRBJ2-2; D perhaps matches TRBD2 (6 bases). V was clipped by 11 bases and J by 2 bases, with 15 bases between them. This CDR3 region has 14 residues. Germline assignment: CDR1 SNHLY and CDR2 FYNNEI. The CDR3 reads CAGLLSPNTGELFF. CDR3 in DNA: TGTGCCGGACTACTCTCGCCCAACACCGGGGAGCTGTTTTTT. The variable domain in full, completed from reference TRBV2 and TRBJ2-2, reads EPEVTQTPSHQVTQMGQEVILRCVPISNHLYFYWYRQILGQKVEFLVSFYNNEISEKSEIFDDQFSVERPDGSNFTLKIRSTKLEDSAMYFCAGLLSPNTGELFFGEGSRLTVL.

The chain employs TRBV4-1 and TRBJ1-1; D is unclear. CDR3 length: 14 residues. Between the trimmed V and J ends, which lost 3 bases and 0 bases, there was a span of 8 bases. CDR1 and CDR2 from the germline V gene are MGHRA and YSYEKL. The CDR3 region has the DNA TGCGCCAGCAGCCAGTCCGGGGTGAACACTGAAGCTTTCTTT. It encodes CASSQSGVNTEAFF.

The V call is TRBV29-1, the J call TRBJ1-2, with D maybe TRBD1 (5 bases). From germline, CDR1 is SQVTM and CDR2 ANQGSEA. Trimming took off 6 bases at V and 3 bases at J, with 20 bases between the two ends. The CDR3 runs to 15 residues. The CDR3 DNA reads TGCAGCGTCCCGGGGGACCGGGAGTTGGACTATGGCTACACCTTC. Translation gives CSVPGDRELDYGYTF.

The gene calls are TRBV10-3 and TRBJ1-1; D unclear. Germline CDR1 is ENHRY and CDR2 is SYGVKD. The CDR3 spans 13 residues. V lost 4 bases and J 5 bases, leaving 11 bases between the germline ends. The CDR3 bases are TGTGCCATCAGTGGTAGCCACGATACTGAAGCTTTCTTT. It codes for CAISGSHDTEAFF.

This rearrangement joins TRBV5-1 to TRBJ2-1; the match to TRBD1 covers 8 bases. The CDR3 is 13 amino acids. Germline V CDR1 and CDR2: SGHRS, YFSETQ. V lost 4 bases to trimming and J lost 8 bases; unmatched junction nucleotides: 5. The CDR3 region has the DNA TGCGCCAGCAGCGACCTACAGGGGGATGAGCAGTTCTTC. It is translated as CASSDLQGDEQFF.

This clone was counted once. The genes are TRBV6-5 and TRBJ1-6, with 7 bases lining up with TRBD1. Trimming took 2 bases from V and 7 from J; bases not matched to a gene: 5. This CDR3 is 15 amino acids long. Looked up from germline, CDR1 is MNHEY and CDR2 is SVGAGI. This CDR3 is CASSYKGTENSPLHF. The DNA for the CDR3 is TGTGCCAGCAGTTACAAGGGGACAGAAAATTCACCCCTCCACTTT.

CDR3 in DNA: TGTGCCAGCAGCCTCAGTTTCGGGGATCAGCCCCAGCATTTT. It specifies CASSLSFGDQPQHF. This chain connects TRBV3-1 (or the pseudogene TRBV3-2) to TRBJ1-5; D not certain. Germline CDR1 reads LGHDT; CDR2 reads YNNKEL (reference sequence). V was cut by 4 bases and J by 5 bases, with 12 bases left in between. The CDR3 runs to 14 residues.

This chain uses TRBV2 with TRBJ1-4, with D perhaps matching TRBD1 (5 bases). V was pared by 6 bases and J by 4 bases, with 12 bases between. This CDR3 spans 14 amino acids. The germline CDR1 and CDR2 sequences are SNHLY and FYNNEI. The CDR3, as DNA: TGTGCCAGCAGCGCACGGGGGAATAATGAAAAACTGTTTTTT. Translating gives CASSARGNNEKLFF.

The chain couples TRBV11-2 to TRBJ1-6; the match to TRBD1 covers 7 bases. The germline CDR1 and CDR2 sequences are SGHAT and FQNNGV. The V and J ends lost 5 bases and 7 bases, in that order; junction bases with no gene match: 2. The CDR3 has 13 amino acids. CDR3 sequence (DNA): TGTGCCAGCAGCAGGGACAGAAATTCACCCCTCCACTTT. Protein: CASSRDRNSPLHF.

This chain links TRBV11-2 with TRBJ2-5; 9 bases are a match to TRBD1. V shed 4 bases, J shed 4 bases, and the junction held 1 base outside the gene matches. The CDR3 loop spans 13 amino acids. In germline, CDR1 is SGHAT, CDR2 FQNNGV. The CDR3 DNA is TGTGCCAGCAGCTCGGACAGGGGAGAGACCCAGTACTTC. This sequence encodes CASSSDRGETQYF.

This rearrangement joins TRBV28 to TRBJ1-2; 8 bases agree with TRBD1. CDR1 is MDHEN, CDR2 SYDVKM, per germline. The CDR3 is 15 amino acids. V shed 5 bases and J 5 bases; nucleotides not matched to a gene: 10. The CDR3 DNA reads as TGTGCCAGCAGTCCCTACAACGACAGGGGTTATGGCTACACCTTC. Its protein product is CASSPYNDRGYGYTF.

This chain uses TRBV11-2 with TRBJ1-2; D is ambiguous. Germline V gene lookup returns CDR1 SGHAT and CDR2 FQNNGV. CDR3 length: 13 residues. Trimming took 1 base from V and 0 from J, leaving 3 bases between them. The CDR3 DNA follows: TGTGCCAGCAGCTTAGCGGCTAACTATGGCTACACCTTC. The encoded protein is CASSLAANYGYTF.

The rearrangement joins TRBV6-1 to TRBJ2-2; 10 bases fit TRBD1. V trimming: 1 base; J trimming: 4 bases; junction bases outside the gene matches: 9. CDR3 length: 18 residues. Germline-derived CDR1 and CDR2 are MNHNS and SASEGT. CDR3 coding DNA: TGTGCCAGCAGTGAAGACGGGTTGGGGACAGGGGCCACCGGGGAGCTGTTTTTT. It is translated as CASSEDGLGTGATGELFF.

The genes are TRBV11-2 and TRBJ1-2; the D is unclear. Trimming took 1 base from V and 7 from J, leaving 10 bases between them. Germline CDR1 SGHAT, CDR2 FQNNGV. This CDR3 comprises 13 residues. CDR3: CASSLGRVGGYTF. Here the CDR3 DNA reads TGTGCCAGCAGCTTAGGGAGGGTGGGTGGCTACACCTTC.

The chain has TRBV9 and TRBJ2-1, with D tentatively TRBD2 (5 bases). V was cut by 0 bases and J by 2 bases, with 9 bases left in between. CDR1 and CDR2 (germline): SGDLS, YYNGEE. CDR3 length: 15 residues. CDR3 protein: CASSVGRITYNEQFF. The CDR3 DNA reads TGTGCCAGCAGCGTAGGGAGGATAACCTACAATGAGCAGTTCTTC. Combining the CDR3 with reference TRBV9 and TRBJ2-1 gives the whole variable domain DSGVTQTPKHLITATGQRVTLRCSPRSGDLSVYWYQQSLDQGLQFLIQYYNGEERAKGNILERFSAQQFPDLHSELNLSSLELGDSALYFCASSVGRITYNEQFFGPGTRLTVL.

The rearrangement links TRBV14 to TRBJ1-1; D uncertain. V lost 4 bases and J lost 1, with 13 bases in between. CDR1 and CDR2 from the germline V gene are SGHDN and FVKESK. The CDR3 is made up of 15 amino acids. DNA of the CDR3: TGTGCCAGCAGCCTCGAGAACAGAAAGAACACTGAAGCTTTCTTT. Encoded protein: CASSLENRKNTEAFF.

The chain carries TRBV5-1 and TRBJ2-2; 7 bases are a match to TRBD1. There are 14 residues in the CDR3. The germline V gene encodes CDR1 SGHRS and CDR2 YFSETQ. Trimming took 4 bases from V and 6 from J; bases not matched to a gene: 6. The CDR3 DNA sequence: TGCGCCAGCAGCCGCCTGGACAGGCCCGGGGAGCTGTTTTTT. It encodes CASSRLDRPGELFF.

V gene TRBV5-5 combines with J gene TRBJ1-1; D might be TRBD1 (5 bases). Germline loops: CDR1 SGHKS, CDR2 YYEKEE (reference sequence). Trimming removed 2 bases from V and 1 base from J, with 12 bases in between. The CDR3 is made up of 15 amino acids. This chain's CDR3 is CASSFHQGSNTEAFF. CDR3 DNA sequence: TGTGCCAGCAGCTTCCATCAGGGTTCGAACACTGAAGCTTTCTTT. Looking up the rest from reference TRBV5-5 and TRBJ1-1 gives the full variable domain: DAGVTQSPTHLIKTRGQQVTLRCSPISGHKSVSWYQQVLGQGPQFIFQYYEKEERGRGNFPDRFSARQFPNYSSELNVNALLLGDSALYLCASSFHQGSNTEAFFGQGTRLTVV.

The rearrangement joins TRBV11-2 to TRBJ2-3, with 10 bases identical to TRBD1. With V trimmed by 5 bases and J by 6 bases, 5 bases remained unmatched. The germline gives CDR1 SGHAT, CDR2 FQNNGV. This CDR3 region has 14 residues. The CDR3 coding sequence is TGTGCCAGCAGCACAAGACAGGGGGCCGATACGCAGTATTTT. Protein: CASSTRQGADTQYF.

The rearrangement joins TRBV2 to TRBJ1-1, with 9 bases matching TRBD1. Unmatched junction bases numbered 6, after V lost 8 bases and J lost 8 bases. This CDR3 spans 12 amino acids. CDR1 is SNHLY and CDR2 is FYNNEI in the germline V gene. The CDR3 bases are TGTGCCAGCCGACCAACAGGGGGCGAAGCTTTCTTT. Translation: CASRPTGGEAFF.

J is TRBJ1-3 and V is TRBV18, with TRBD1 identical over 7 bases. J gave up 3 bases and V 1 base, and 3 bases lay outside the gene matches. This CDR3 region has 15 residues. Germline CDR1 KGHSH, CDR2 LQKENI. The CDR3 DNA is TGTGCCAGCTCACCACTCGACAGGGTTGGAAACACCATATATTTT. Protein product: CASSPLDRVGNTIYF.

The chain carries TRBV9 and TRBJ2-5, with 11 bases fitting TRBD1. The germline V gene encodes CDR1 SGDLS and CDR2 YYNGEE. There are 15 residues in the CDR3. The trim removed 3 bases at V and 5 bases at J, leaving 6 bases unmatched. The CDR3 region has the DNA TGTGCCAGCAGCGAGGAGGGACAGGGGGGGGAGACCCAGTACTTC. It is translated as CASSEEGQGGETQYF.

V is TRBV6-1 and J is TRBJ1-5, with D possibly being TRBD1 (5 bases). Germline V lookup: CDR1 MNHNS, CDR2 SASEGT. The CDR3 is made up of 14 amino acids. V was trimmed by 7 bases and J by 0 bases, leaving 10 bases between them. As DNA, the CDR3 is TGTGCCAGCACCCCGGGGGATAGCAATCAGCCCCAGCATTTT. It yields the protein CASTPGDSNQPQHF.

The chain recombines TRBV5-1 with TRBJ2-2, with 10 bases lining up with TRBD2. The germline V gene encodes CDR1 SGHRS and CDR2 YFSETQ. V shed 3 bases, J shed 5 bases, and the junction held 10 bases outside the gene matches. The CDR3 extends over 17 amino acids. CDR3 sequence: CASSSLGLAVGTGELFF. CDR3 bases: TGCGCCAGCAGCTCACTAGGACTAGCGGTAGGGACCGGGGAGCTGTTTTTT.

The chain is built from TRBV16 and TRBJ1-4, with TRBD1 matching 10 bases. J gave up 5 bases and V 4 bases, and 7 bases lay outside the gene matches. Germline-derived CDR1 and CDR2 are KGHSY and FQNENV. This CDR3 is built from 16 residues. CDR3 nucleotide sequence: TGTGCCAGCAGCCTCACCCGGACAGGGGGGAATGAAAAACTGTTTTTT. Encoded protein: CASSLTRTGGNEKLFF.